This entry lists 25 T cell receptor delta chains sequenced from one sample in a study of gamma-delta T cells after stem cell transplantation. TCRdb fed the RT-PCR reads into CATT to redo clone calling. The repertoire includes 11,000 or so delta-chain clones, about two fifths of them detected once, and 2.8% sits in the top ten. The source material was gamma-delta T cells. These receptor sequences come from a human donor. It is not recorded whose cells these are; they may come from a transplant donor.

This rearrangement joins TRDV1 to TRDJ2, with 9 bases matching TRDD3. The germline CDR1 and CDR2 sequences are TSWWSYY and QGS. The CDR3 totals 25 residues. The junction had 30 bases not matched to a gene; V was cut back by 0 bases and J by 4 bases. This CDR3 is CALGELSVKMSTGGPPSARTAQLFF. In nucleotides, the CDR3 is TGTGCTCTTGGGGAACTGAGCGTTAAAATGAGTACTGGGGGACCACCTAGTGCTCGGACAGCACAACTCTTCTTT.

As for this clone: A single base separates this from a much larger clone, so it may be a read error. The chain recombines TRDV2 with TRDJ3, with D perhaps given as TRDD2 or TRDD3 (5 bases each). The CDR3 runs to 18 residues. Trimming pared 3 bases from V and 6 bases from J, leaving 20 bases between. Germline V lookup: CDR1 GEAIGNYY, CDR2 EKD. Here the CDR3 reads CACDFGGPPTLDTRQMFF. CDR3 coding DNA: TGTGCCTGTGACTTCGGGGGCCCCCCTACCTTGGACACCCGACAGATGTTTTTC.

This clone has only a few counts. The V call is TRDV1, the J call TRDJ1; possibly TRDD3 for D (5 bases). V shed 0 bases and J shed 0 bases, with 26 bases lying between them. Per the germline V gene, CDR1 is TSWWSYY and CDR2 is QGS. This CDR3 region has 21 residues. The CDR3 nucleotides are TGTGCTCTTGGGGAACTCGGAACCCACCCTTTTTGGGGACAGTACACCGATAAACTCATCTTT. It encodes CALGELGTHPFWGQYTDKLIF.

In the case of this clone: A much larger clone sits a single nucleotide away, making a read error possible. The genes are TRDV2 and TRDJ2; TRDD3 matches at 7 bases. This CDR3 is built from 15 residues. Germline CDR1 is GEAIGNYY and CDR2 is EKD. CDR3 sequence reads: CACDTGRGMTAHLFF. The CDR3 coding sequence is TGTGCCTGTGACACCGGGAGGGGGATGACAGCACACCTCTTCTTT.

This clone was counted only a few times. V usage is TRDV2 and J usage is TRDJ3; a possible D gene is TRDD3 (6 bases). V was clipped by 1 base and J by 0 bases, with 6 bases between them. The CDR3 length is 16 residues. Germline V gene data show CDR1 as GEAIGNYY and CDR2 as EKD. The CDR3 DNA reads TGTGCCTGTGACACTGGGGGCTCCTGGGACACCCGACAGATGTTTTTC. It is translated as CACDTGGSWDTRQMFF.

On this clone itself: This may come from a read error, since a much larger clone is one base off. Within the sample, other DNA sequences also encode this same CDR3. The V call is TRDV2, the J call TRDJ1; D possibly corresponds to TRDD3 (5 bases). Trimming took 1 base from V and 2 from J, leaving 13 bases between them. This CDR3 has 15 residues. Germline values: CDR1 GEAIGNYY, CDR2 EKD. For the CDR3, the DNA is TGTGCCTGTGACACTGGGGCGGAGTGGACCGATAAACTCATCTTT. As protein: CACDTGAEWTDKLIF.

This clone rates as medium-sized (0.01 to 0.1%). This rearrangement joins TRDV3 to TRDJ3, with 8 positions matching TRDD3. Germline CDR1 and CDR2: TVYSNPD and GDNSRS (reference sequence). The CDR3 loop spans 18 amino acids. The J segment lost 0 bases and the V segment lost 5 bases, leaving 12 bases of the junction unmatched. CDR3 sequence (DNA): TGTGCCCGCCCTGGTCGGGGGATAATCTCCTGGGACACCCGACAGATGTTTTTC. Translated, it gives CARPGRGIISWDTRQMFF.

This clone occurred a few times. The CDR3 sequence is CAASVPYTDKLIF. CDR3 DNA: TGTGCAGCAAGCGTCCCGTACACCGATAAACTCATCTTT. The chain links TRAV29/DV5 to TRDJ1; D unclear. The germline CDR1 and CDR2 sequences are NSMFDY and ISSIKDK. This CDR3 is 13 amino acids long. The V and J ends lost 0 bases and 0 bases respectively, with 6 bases between them.

This clone was picked up a small number of times. The chain uses TRDV3 and TRDJ1; TRDD3 aligns across 8 bases. Germline V lookup: CDR1 TVYSNPD, CDR2 GDNSRS (reference sequence). The ends lost 1 base at V and 1 base at J; junction bases unmatched: 17. The CDR3 totals 18 residues. In nucleotides, the CDR3 is TGTGCCTTTACCGCGTACTGGGGGCCAAATGAGGCCACCGATAAACTCATCTTT. Translating it yields CAFTAYWGPNEATDKLIF.

For this clone: This may be a read error: a much more frequent sequence differs by one nucleotide. For the CDR3, the DNA is TGTGCCTGTGACAAGCTGGGGGACCCCGATAAACTCATCTTT. Encoded protein: CACDKLGDPDKLIF. V is TRDV2 and J is TRDJ1; TRDD3 matches at 8 bases. The trim removed 2 bases at V and 3 bases at J, leaving 4 bases unmatched. This CDR3 has 14 residues. Germline loops: CDR1 GEAIGNYY, CDR2 EKD.

Regarding this clone: A junction end diverges from the germline sequence, so it may reflect a read error. The chain carries TRDV3 and TRDJ1, with 10 bases fitting TRDD3. The CDR3 totals 20 residues. Germline CDR1 reads TVYSNPD; CDR2 reads GDNSRS (reference sequence). In DNA, the CDR3 is TGTGCCTTTATGCTTTCCCCGTACTGGGGGATTCCCATAGGGACCGATACACTCATCTTT. It translates to CAFMLSPYWGIPIGTDTLIF.

This clone was seen a handful of times. V and J are TRDV2 and TRDJ1; 8 bases agree with TRDD3. Germline assignment: CDR1 GEAIGNYY and CDR2 EKD. The length of the CDR3 is 17 residues. The J segment lost 7 bases and the V segment lost 3 bases, leaving 18 bases of the junction unmatched. The CDR3 DNA is TGTGCCTGTGACCCCCCCCAGTACTGGGGGTTTGAAACTAAACTCATCTTT. As protein: CACDPPQYWGFETKLIF.

V and J are TRDV3 and TRDJ1; the match to TRDD3 covers 13 bases. V trimming: 2 bases; J trimming: 6 bases; junction bases outside the gene matches: 45. The CDR3 is made up of 27 amino acids. Germline-derived CDR1 and CDR2 are TVYSNPD and GDNSRS (reference sequence). For the CDR3, the DNA is TGTGCCTTTGTCCCTTTCCCATCTTTACATCCGGAGTTACAACTACTGGGGGATACGGTTGGGACCTATAAACTCATCTTT. Translation gives CAFVPFPSLHPELQLLGDTVGTYKLIF.

The chain joins TRDV1 to TRDJ4, with D perhaps matching TRDD3 (5 bases). Germline CDR1 is TSWWSYY and CDR2 is QGS. The CDR3 runs to 17 residues. V lost 3 bases and J 0 bases, leaving 20 bases between the germline ends. The CDR3 nucleotides are TGTGCTCTTGGGGACGATAAACGAATGGATAGGACCAGACCCCTGATCTTT. Translation gives CALGDDKRMDRTRPLIF.

The rearrangement joins TRDV1 to TRDJ1, with TRDD3 identical over 8 bases. The CDR3 consists of 24 residues. J was trimmed by 0 bases and V by 6 bases; bases with no gene match: 33. The germline V gene has CDR1 TSWWSYY and CDR2 QGS. CDR3 region: CALGTLTRQAGPPWGIRYTDKLIF. The CDR3 nucleotides read TGTGCTCTTGGCACCCTTACGAGACAAGCTGGGCCCCCATGGGGGATTCGGTACACCGATAAACTCATCTTT.

A word on this clone: A much larger clone sits a single nucleotide away, making a read error possible. V gene TRDV2 combines with J gene TRDJ1; TRDD3 matches at 8 bases. The CDR3 is 15 residues long. Germline V gene data show CDR1 as GEAIGNYY and CDR2 as EKD. The CDR3 here is CACDTLGDYTDNLIF. The CDR3 region has the DNA TGTGCCTGTGACACCCTGGGGGACTACACCGATAACCTCATCTTT.

V gene TRDV1 combines with J gene TRDJ1; 9 bases line up with TRDD3. Germline trimming cut 3 bases from V and 6 bases from J; bases unmatched to any gene: 23. Germline loops: CDR1 TSWWSYY, CDR2 QGS. The CDR3 sequence is 20 residues long. The CDR3 sequence is CALGDRPALSSTGGTHKLIF. CDR3 in DNA: TGTGCTCTTGGGGACCGGCCCGCCCTCAGCTCCACTGGGGGAACCCATAAACTCATCTTT.

The sample holds one count of this clone. A much larger clone lies one base from this, so it may be a read error. Other DNA sequences from this sample encode an identical CDR3 as well. J is TRDJ1 and V is TRDV1, with 13 bases that match TRDD3. This CDR3 has 24 amino acids. Germline CDR1 TSWWSYY, CDR2 QGS. The V gene end was trimmed by 4 bases and the J gene end by 8 bases; junction bases not matched to a gene: 34. The CDR3 nucleotides are TGTGCTCTTGGGGTTGCTTCCCCAGGGGTGTACTGGGGGATACGCATTTTCCCGACCGCCAAACTCATCTTT. Its protein is CALGVASPGVYWGIRIFPTAKLIF.

This clone was seen a handful of times. The CDR3 DNA reads as TGTGCTCTTGGGGAATGGGACCCAGACGGGAGGGTTCCTAAACTCATCTTT. Amino acid sequence: CALGEWDPDGRVPKLIF. V usage is TRDV1 and J usage is TRDJ1; unclear D gene. V was cut by 2 bases and J by 7 bases, with 23 bases left in between. Germline-derived CDR1 and CDR2 are TSWWSYY and QGS. CDR3 length: 17 amino acids.

Only a few counts were recorded for this clone. The junction shows a germline mismatch at one end, possibly a read error. Other DNA sequences from this sample encode an identical CDR3 as well. The J gene is TRDJ2, the V gene TRDV1; 11 bases are shared with TRDD3. The germline V gene encodes CDR1 TSWWSYY and CDR2 QGS. CDR3 size: 22 residues. The CDR3 DNA is TGTGCTCTTGGGGAACTGTCCCTACGTGGGGGATACGAGGGGGCTTTGACAGCGCAACTCTTCTTT. Protein: CALGELSLRGGYEGALTAQLFF.

V usage is TRDV1 and J usage is TRDJ1; the match to TRDD3 covers 9 bases. The CDR3 is 19 residues long. The germline gives CDR1 TSWWSYY, CDR2 QGS. With 2 bases clipped from V and 3 bases from J, the junction kept 16 bases outside the gene matches. CDR3: CALGETNHTGDTRADKLIF. The CDR3 bases are TGTGCTCTTGGGGAAACTAACCATACTGGGGATACGAGAGCCGATAAACTCATCTTT.

The CDR3 DNA reads TGTGCCTGTGACGCGCTGGGGGATAAGGGAAGCTCCTGGGACACCCGACAGATGTTTTTC. Amino acids: CACDALGDKGSSWDTRQMFF. The V and J genes are TRDV2 and TRDJ3; TRDD3 matches at 10 bases. CDR3 size: 20 residues. Germline CDR1 GEAIGNYY, CDR2 EKD. J lost 0 bases, V lost 3 bases, and 10 bases had no gene match.

This clone is deemed medium-sized (0.01 to 0.1%). The same CDR3 also results from other DNA sequences found in this sample. The rearrangement joins TRAV29/DV5 to TRDJ1, with D unresolved. The CDR3 is 14 residues long. V shed 0 bases and J shed 0 bases, with 9 bases lying between them. Looked up from germline, CDR1 is NSMFDY and CDR2 is ISSIKDK. The CDR3 DNA is TGTGCAGCAAGCGCTCGACCGTACACCGATAAACTCATCTTT. The encoded protein is CAASARPYTDKLIF.

With regard to this clone: Relative to the germline gene, one junction end is altered; a read error may explain this. Other DNA sequences in this sample translate to the same CDR3. The CDR3 coding sequence is TGTGCCGCAAGGGATCGGGGTCTAGCTAACCATCCTTTCGATAAACTCATCTTT. Protein product: CAARDRGLANHPFDKLIF. This chain uses TRAV29/DV5 with TRDJ1; D might be TRDD3 (5 bases). Germline V gene data show CDR1 as NSMFDY and CDR2 as ISSIKDK. This CDR3 contains 18 residues.

In the case of this clone: Distinct nucleotide sequences in the sample also encode this CDR3. This chain connects TRDV2 to TRDJ1; TRDD3 matches 11 bases. Trimming at V came to 3 bases and at J to 0 bases, leaving 17 bases not matched to a gene. The CDR3 length is 20 residues. Germline V gives CDR1 GEAIGNYY, CDR2 EKD. The DNA for the CDR3 is TGTGCCTGTGACGCAGCAGGGATCCTGGGGGATACCCCGTACACCGATAAACTCATCTTT. It yields the protein CACDAAGILGDTPYTDKLIF.